The source of this TCR beta chain is a study of blood T cell repertoires in COVID-19. CDR1 LNHDA and CDR2 SQIVND come from the germline V gene (reference sequence). The CDR3 covers 15 residues. Trimming took 2 bases from V and 0 from J, leaving 10 bases between them. Authors' analysis steps: Reference gene primer amplification gave estimated nucleated cell counts. Method: immunoSEQ multiplex PCR; TCRdb's copy keeps in-frame clones and lacks some. For V, J and clone size, that table is used; D and trimming come from the DNA. Altogether hundreds of thousands of clones are present, about 85% being singletons, with the ten largest covering about 0.93%.

The sample comprised peripheral blood. The source is a middle-aged man with acute or convalescent COVID-19. The chain is built from TRBV19 and TRBJ1-1; no clear D gene. DNA of the CDR3: TGTGCCAGTAGTATATCAACGGTTATGAACACTGAAGCTTTCTTT. Its translation: CASSISTVMNTEAFF.